Listed below are T cell receptor beta chains from one sample, sequenced in a study of blood T cell repertoires in COVID-19. Sequencing was performed with immunoSEQ multiplex PCR; in TCRdb, only in-frame clones are kept and a portion is missing. The data show some 150,000 clones, around 81% seen once. Sample: peripheral blood. These receptors were collected from a human donor in a cohort sampled during active COVID-19. The CDR3 runs from the conserved cysteine through the conserved F or W. A D gene is named only where the DNA matches it firmly. The size of a clone is reported for some rows only, either as once, few or many, or as a class for expanded clones.

TRBJ2-2 | TRBD1 | once | TRBV7-2 | CASRIGTANTGELFF | TGTGCCAGCAGAATCGGGACAGCGAACACCGGGGAGCTGTTTTTT
TRBJ2-7 | TRBD1 | NA | TRBV2 | CAPPRDRRAYEQYF | TGTGCCCCCCCCCGGGACAGAAGAGCCTACGAGCAGTACTTC
TRBJ1-1 | NA | NA | TRBV3-1/TRBV3-2 | CASSQEHRGMNTEAFF | TGTGCCAGCAGCCAAGAACATCGGGGAATGAACACTGAAGCTTTCTTT
TRBJ1-1 | TRBD1 | NA | TRBV29-1 | CSVGANRGPNTEAFF | TGCAGCGTTGGCGCGAACAGGGGACCGAACACTGAAGCTTTCTTT
TRBJ1-5 | TRBD1 | NA | TRBV28 | CASSLLTGGNQPQHF | TGTGCCAGCAGCCTCCTGACAGGGGGCAATCAGCCCCAGCATTTT
TRBJ2-3 | NA | once | TRBV7-3 | CASSSNAGDTQYF | TGTGCCAGCAGCTCCAACGCGGGGGATACGCAGTATTTT
TRBJ1-2 | NA | NA | TRBV29-1 | CSVTAQLRNGYTF | TGCAGCGTCACGGCGCAGTTGCGGAATGGCTACACCTTC
TRBJ1-6 | NA | NA | TRBV5-6 | CASSSFGGSYNSPLHF | TGTGCCAGCAGCTCTTTTGGGGGCAGTTATAATTCACCCCTCCACTTT
TRBJ2-7 | TRBD1 | NA | TRBV14 | CASSHGGTGSYEQYF | TGTGCCAGCAGCCACGGTGGGACAGGGTCCTACGAGCAGTACTTC
TRBJ2-1 | TRBD1 | NA | TRBV2 | CASRGQGAYNEQFF | TGTGCCAGCAGGGGACAGGGGGCGTACAATGAGCAGTTCTTC
TRBJ1-2 | NA | NA | TRBV5-4 | CASSSAVQGGVWGYTF | TGTGCCAGCAGCTCCGCTGTACAGGGAGGGGTGTGGGGCTACACCTTC
TRBJ2-1 | TRBD2 | NA | TRBV2 | CASRLRDYYNEQFF | TGTGCCAGCAGACTCCGGGACTACTACAATGAGCAGTTCTTC
TRBJ2-7 | TRBD2 | NA | TRBV6-2/TRBV6-3 | CASSYVPLGGRAYEQYF | TGTGCCAGCAGTTACGTCCCCCTGGGCGGGAGAGCCTACGAGCAGTACTTC
TRBJ2-2 | TRBD2 | NA | TRBV19 | CASTTGLAGGNTGELFF | TGTGCCAGTACCACGGGACTAGCGGGAGGTAACACCGGGGAGCTGTTTTTT
TRBJ1-4 | NA | once | TRBV7-9 | CASSLGDRTNEKLFF | TGTGCCAGCAGCTTAGGCGACAGGACTAATGAAAAACTGTTTTTT
TRBJ2-3 | NA | NA | TRBV19 | CASIPGNGDTQYF | TGTGCCAGTATCCCCGGGAATGGAGATACGCAGTATTTT
TRBJ2-1 | TRBD2 | NA | TRBV18 | CASSGTSGVNNEQFF | TGTGCCAGCTCAGGGACTAGCGGGGTTAACAATGAGCAGTTCTTC
TRBJ2-1 | NA | once | TRBV5-6 | CASRTTLSPYNEQFF | TGTGCCAGCAGGACGACATTGTCTCCCTACAATGAGCAGTTCTTC
TRBJ1-2 | NA | NA | TRBV19 | CASSIGQGVMGYTF | TGTGCCAGTAGTATCGGGCAGGGCGTAATGGGCTACACCTTC
TRBJ1-1 | NA | NA | TRBV6-1 | CASSEAWGEIAEAFF | TGTGCCAGCAGTGAAGCGTGGGGCGAGATCGCTGAAGCTTTCTTT
TRBJ2-2 | NA | NA | TRBV9 | CASSVVSGYTGELFF | TGTGCCAGCAGCGTAGTGTCGGGATACACCGGGGAGCTGTTTTTT
TRBJ2-5 | NA | few | TRBV7-3 | CASSRGNRETQYF | TGTGCCAGCAGCCGGGGGAACAGGGAGACCCAGTACTTC
TRBJ1-2 | TRBD1 | NA | TRBV3-1/TRBV3-2 | CASSQETGVYGYTF | TGTGCCAGCAGCCAAGAGACAGGGGTCTATGGCTACACCTTC
TRBJ2-3 | TRBD2 | NA | TRBV28 | CASSLLSGGDTQYF | TGTGCCAGCAGTTTATTATCGGGAGGAGATACGCAGTATTTT
TRBJ2-1 | TRBD2 | NA | TRBV11-2 | CASSRGSGSFGSYNEQFF | TGTGCCAGCAGCCGGGGAAGCGGGAGTTTTGGCTCCTACAATGAGCAGTTCTTC
TRBJ2-4 | TRBD1 | NA | TRBV6-2/TRBV6-3 | CASSPIVWTGTKNIQYF | TGTGCCAGCAGCCCCATAGTTTGGACAGGGACCAAAAACATTCAGTACTTC
TRBJ2-5 | NA | few | TRBV6-5 | CASSYSLLGGTQYF | TGTGCCAGCAGTTACTCGCTCTTGGGAGGAACCCAGTACTTC
TRBJ1-1 | NA | NA | TRBV4-1 | CASRKNLNPDSPFTEAFF | TGCGCCAGCAGAAAAAACCTCAACCCGGACTCCCCGTTCACAGAAGCTTTCTTT
TRBJ1-2 | NA | NA | TRBV9 | CASSPHEGSNNYGYTF | TGTGCCAGCAGCCCGCATGAGGGCTCCAATAACTATGGCTACACCTTC
TRBJ2-5 | TRBD1 | once | TRBV7-2 | CASSLGGQTGGMETQYF | TGTGCCAGCAGCTTAGGAGGGCAGACAGGGGGCATGGAGACCCAGTACTTC
TRBJ2-1 | NA | NA | TRBV5-4 | CASSLDPTGYNEQFF | TGTGCCAGCAGCCTAGACCCCACCGGATACAATGAGCAGTTCTTC
TRBJ2-1 | TRBD2 | NA | TRBV2 | CASSGGAGGFFYEQFF | TGTGCCAGCAGTGGAGGGGCGGGAGGGTTCTTCTATGAGCAGTTCTTC
TRBJ1-2 | NA | NA | TRBV28 | CASKSSGGLRGYTF | TGTGCCAGCAAATCCTCGGGGGGGTTGAGAGGCTACACCTTC
TRBJ2-7 | TRBD2 | NA | TRBV7-2 | CASSHSGRAYEQYF | TGTGCCAGCAGCCATAGCGGGAGGGCTTACGAGCAGTACTTC
TRBJ1-1 | NA | few | TRBV7-2 | CASRREVNTEAFF | TGTGCCAGCAGACGTGAGGTGAACACTGAAGCTTTCTTT
TRBJ2-1 | TRBD2 | NA | TRBV6-5 | CASSWTSGREANEQFF | TGTGCCAGCAGTTGGACTAGCGGGAGGGAGGCCAATGAGCAGTTCTTC
TRBJ1-1 | NA | NA | TRBV9 | CASSPRLNTEAFF | TGTGCCAGCAGCCCCCGGTTGAACACTGAAGCTTTCTTT
TRBJ1-6 | NA | NA | TRBV19 | CASSMELADTSPLHF | TGTGCCAGTAGTATGGAACTGGCGGACACTTCACCCCTCCACTTT
TRBJ2-5 | NA | NA | TRBV10-2 | CASSEGGETQYF | TGCGCCAGCAGTGAGGGCGGGGAGACCCAGTACTTC
TRBJ2-1 | NA | NA | TRBV3-1/TRBV3-2 | CASSQAWGGLARVDEQFF | TGTGCCAGCAGCCAAGCTTGGGGGGGGCTAGCGAGAGTCGATGAGCAGTTCTTC
TRBJ1-1 | NA | NA | TRBV12-3/TRBV12-4 | CASSRTVNTEAFF | TGTGCCAGCAGTCGGACAGTGAACACTGAAGCTTTCTTT
TRBJ2-5 | NA | NA | TRBV27 | CASSFSGRAGQETQYF | TGTGCCAGCAGTTTCTCTGGTAGGGCGGGACAGGAGACCCAGTACTTC
TRBJ1-5 | NA | once | TRBV15 | CATSREGARSNQPQHF | TGTGCCACCAGCAGAGAGGGGGCGCGGAGCAATCAGCCCCAGCATTTT
TRBJ1-5 | NA | NA | TRBV6-5 | CASRPLGNQPQHF | TGTGCCAGCAGACCCCTCGGTAATCAGCCCCAGCATTTT
TRBJ1-2 | NA | NA | TRBV6-5 | CASSYGGHEGYTF | TGTGCCAGCAGTTACGGTGGACATGAGGGCTACACCTTC
TRBJ1-2 | TRBD1 | NA | TRBV5-1 | CASSHMAGQGAATNYGYTF | TGCGCCAGCAGTCATATGGCGGGACAGGGGGCTGCTACTAACTATGGCTACACCTTC
TRBJ2-7 | TRBD1 | NA | TRBV3-1/TRBV3-2 | CASSLWDSSNSYEQYF | TGTGCCAGCAGCCTCTGGGACAGTTCTAACTCCTACGAGCAGTACTTC
TRBJ2-1 | TRBD2 | NA | TRBV29-1 | CSVEGPSGRINEQFF | TGCAGCGTTGAAGGCCCTAGCGGGAGAATCAATGAGCAGTTCTTC
TRBJ2-7 | NA | few | TRBV11-1 | CASSSSWGGTGEQYF | TGTGCCAGCAGCTCCAGCTGGGGGGGCACGGGGGAGCAGTACTTC
TRBJ2-2 | TRBD1 | NA | TRBV7-3 | CASSPHRGTGELFF | TGTGCCAGCAGCCCCCACAGGGGCACCGGGGAGCTGTTTTTT
TRBJ2-7 | TRBD2 | NA | TRBV6-5 | CASSSYLAGGEDEQYF | TGTGCCAGCAGTTCCTATTTAGCGGGAGGAGAGGACGAGCAGTACTTC
TRBJ1-2 | NA | once | TRBV27 | CASTPGAGLGGNYGYTF | TGTGCCAGCACTCCAGGGGCAGGCCTAGGGGGTAACTATGGCTACACCTTC